These T cell receptor beta chains were read from a single sample in a study of blood T cell repertoires in COVID-19. Some clones are missing from TCRdb's copy, which holds only in-frame ones; the method was immunoSEQ multiplex PCR. Found here are nearly 350,000 clones, around nine tenths of them singletons; the top ten hold 2.5% to 4%. The sequenced sample consisted of peripheral blood. The receptors originated from a woman younger than 35 who had recovered from COVID-19. The CDR3 runs from the conserved cysteine through the conserved F or W. The D gene is left open where the match is weak. Size tells how often a clone was seen (once, few, many) or the class of an expanded clone, and some rows leave it out.

TRBJ1-4	TRBD1	TRBV30	NA	13	TGTGCCTGGAGTCGGACAGGTAGCGAAAAACTGTTTTTT	CAWSRTGSEKLFF
TRBJ1-2	NA	TRBV7-2	NA	18	TGTGCCAGCAGCTTAGGCGTGTACAGGGAACAGCTCGACTATGGCTACACCTTC	CASSLGVYREQLDYGYTF
TRBJ1-3	NA	TRBV25-1	once	14	TGTGCCAGCACCCCAGGGTACTCTGGAAACACCATATATTTT	CASTPGYSGNTIYF
TRBJ1-1	NA	TRBV4-1	NA	16	TGCGCCAGCAGCCAAGATAGAGACAGCCTGGGCACTGAAGCTTTCTTT	CASSQDRDSLGTEAFF
TRBJ2-1	TRBD2	TRBV3-1/TRBV3-2	NA	19	TGTGCCAGCAGCCCAGGACTAGCGGGATCGGCGGGATACTACAATGAGCAGTTCTTC	CASSPGLAGSAGYYNEQFF
TRBJ1-2	TRBD1	TRBV6-2/TRBV6-3	NA	13	TGTGCCAGCAGTACAGGACAGGGTGATGGCTACACCTTC	CASSTGQGDGYTF
TRBJ2-1	TRBD2	TRBV5-1	NA	19	TGCGCCAGCAGCTTCCTACCGGGACTAGCGGGGGTCCCACACAATGAGCAGTTCTTC	CASSFLPGLAGVPHNEQFF
TRBJ2-3	NA	TRBV28	NA	14	TGTGCCAGCAATCGAAGGGGGAGCACAGATACGCAGTATTTT	CASNRRGSTDTQYF
TRBJ1-5	NA	TRBV25-1	NA	14	TGTGCCAGCAGTGACAGGGGACGGGACCAGCCCCAGCATTTT	CASSDRGRDQPQHF
TRBJ2-5	NA	TRBV5-1	NA	16	TGCGCCAGCAGCTCGGCCCGAGAGACTTTAGGAGAGACCCAGTACTTC	CASSSARETLGETQYF
TRBJ1-5	NA	TRBV10-1	NA	13	TGCGCCAGCAGTGCGACCCTAGGCCAGCCCCAGCATTTT	CASSATLGQPQHF
TRBJ1-1	NA	TRBV11-2	NA	14	TGTGCCAGCAGCGCGGGTGTAGTGGACACTGAAGCTTTCTTT	CASSAGVVDTEAFF
TRBJ2-3	NA	TRBV21-1	NA	19	TGTGCCAGCAGCCTATGTTCTCTATTCTACGGGAGGGGCACAGATACGCAGTATTTT	CASSLCSLFYGRGTDTQYF
TRBJ1-5	TRBD1	TRBV2	NA	13	TGTGCCAGCAGTCAGGGGGCACCTCAGCCCCAGCATTTT	CASSQGAPQPQHF
TRBJ1-6	NA	TRBV27	NA	16	TGTGCCAGCAGTTTGACAGTCAGCTCCTATAATTCACCCCTCCACTTT	CASSLTVSSYNSPLHF
TRBJ1-2	NA	TRBV30	NA	15	TGTGCCTGGGCCCGGGGGGGGGCGCTGATCGATGGCTACACCTTC	CAWARGGALIDGYTF
TRBJ1-5	NA	TRBV6-1	NA	15	TGTGCCAGCAGTGAAGCCGGGGGAGTAAATCAGCCCCAGCATTTT	CASSEAGGVNQPQHF
TRBJ1-1	NA	TRBV12-3/TRBV12-4	NA	13	TGTGCCAGCAGTTTCGGGAACTTGGGTTTGGCTTTCTTT	CASSFGNLGLAFF
TRBJ1-3	NA	TRBV11-3	NA	15	TGTGCCAGCAGCTTAAGGACCGGGGGTGGAAACACCATATATTTT	CASSLRTGGGNTIYF
TRBJ1-1	TRBD1	TRBV29-1	NA	13	TGCAGCGTTGCCGGGACAGTGAACACTGAAGCTTTCTTT	CSVAGTVNTEAFF
TRBJ1-1	NA	TRBV5-1	NA	16	TGCGCCAGCAGCTTGGGGACAGTTCCTCTGAACACTGAAGCTTTCTTT	CASSLGTVPLNTEAFF
TRBJ2-1	TRBD2	TRBV4-1	once	15	TGCGCCAGCAGCCTGGGACTAGCGGCCTACAATGAGCAGTTCTTC	CASSLGLAAYNEQFF
TRBJ2-2	TRBD1	TRBV30	NA	15	TGTGCCTGGACCCAGGACAGGGTTAACACCGGGGAGCTGTTTTTT	CAWTQDRVNTGELFF
TRBJ2-3	NA	TRBV3-1/TRBV3-2	NA	20	TGTGCCAGCAGTCCCCGAAGGGAACCTCAACACGGGAGTAGGGCAGATACGCAGTATTTT	CASSPRREPQHGSRADTQYF
TRBJ2-3	NA	TRBV18	once	13	TGTGCCAGCTCACCACCTAAAACAGATACGCAGTATTTT	CASSPPKTDTQYF
TRBJ2-2	NA	TRBV11-3	NA	16	TGTGCCAGCAGCTTCAGTCAGGGGTTGAACACCGGGGAGCTGTTTTTT	CASSFSQGLNTGELFF
TRBJ2-3	TRBD2	TRBV7-2	NA	16	TGTGCCAGCAGCTTAGGGCTAGCGGGAGGCACAGATACGCAGTATTTT	CASSLGLAGGTDTQYF